This TCR beta chain was captured in a study of blood T cell repertoires in COVID-19 (dated by TCRdb to 2018 to 2021). Regarding the study in general: Samples from collaborators originated in the United States, Italy and Spain and spanned both the acute and convalescent phases of COVID-19. Subjects who had been exposed to COVID-19, were actively infected with it, or had recovered from it provided the deeply sampled blood TCRbeta repertoires that made up the dataset. Samples were obtained from the ongoing ImmuneRACE study (first 160 participants) and from over 1,000 subjects provided by 6 global collaborators. The material from the prospective study consisted of cDNA or gDNA derived from T cells, B-cell-depleted T cells, or PBMCs. Where available, HLA class I and class II types were taken from metadata supplied by the sample provider and were not determined by assay-based typing. A freely available public database, intended as a resource for researchers studying the immune response to SARS-CoV-2, is where the repertoires were released. A de-identified subject ID, COVID-19 status, age in years and sex were almost always included in the sample metadata.

Including the terminal cysteine and phenylalanine, the CDR3 comprises 14 residues. Of the read, only the CDR3 DNA is kept; its 42 bases are in frame from base 1. V is trimmed back by 3 bases and J by 7 bases, and the junction contains 9 bases that no gene match accounts for. CDR1 is given as LGHNA and CDR2 as YNFKEQ, both from the germline V gene. What the work shows at the level of the full study, not this receptor alone: The quantity of clinical and demographic metadata differed by source and by participant and was supplied without curation.

TCRbeta CDR3 regions were amplified from genomic DNA using the immunoSEQ Assay, a bias-controlled multiplex PCR. The original methods were these. Within the assay, amplification of reference gene primers was used to estimate how many nucleated cells each sample contained. Sequence reads were collapsed and filtered to measure the absolute abundance of every unique TCRbeta CDR3 rearrangement. For each sample, productive Simpson clonality was calculated as the square root of Simpson's diversity index over productive rearrangements. This immuneACCESS table, as held by TCRdb, lists in-frame sequences with V and J called but not all clones. Of the missing ones, under half trace to an unresolved V gene in checked studies; the others have no known cause. V, J and clone size are taken as reported in that table, and D and trimming were inferred from the DNA itself. This sample holds around 70,000 clones; approximately 80% were observed only once. Of the sample, 8.5% to 10% is held by the ten largest clones.

As for this clone: The specificity of this receptor is unknown. No base quality values were provided; no much bigger clone lies one nucleotide off.

Each collaborating institution followed its own protocols to collect whole blood in K2EDTA tubes. For TCRbeta analysis, collaborator samples were shipped as frozen whole blood, as isolated PBMCs, or as DNA extracted from either sample type. The specimen sequenced was peripheral blood. This chain joins TRBV4-2 to TRBJ2-7; TRBD2 agrees with 7 junctional bases. The sequence derives from a woman between 50 and 59 years old with acute or convalescent COVID-19. The nucleotide sequence reads as follows: TGTGCCAGCAGCCACGCCGGGAGGTCTCAGGAGCAGTACTTC. Its protein reads: CASSHAGRSQEQYF.